This paragraph reports one T cell receptor beta chain. The target antigen is unknown. At one boundary the junction diverges from the germline segment, which might be a read error. This entry is derived from a study of regulatory and conventional T cells in RAG deficiency. The germline gives CDR1 SSHAT, CDR2 FNYEAQ (reference sequence). The CDR3 consists of 13 residues. Genomic DNA came from blood conventional CD4+ T cells gated CD25-low CD127-high. Sequencing was performed with immunoSEQ multiplex PCR; in TCRdb, only in-frame clones are kept and a portion is missing. The table includes fewer than 30,000 clones, roughly 96% detected once. Study results and caveats: Control T-cell subsets had markedly higher Shannon entropy and lower Simpson indices than RAG-deficient patients. Compared with controls, unique Treg TCR beta sequences dropped roughly 96-fold in Omenn syndrome and CID/AS. Patient subsets had shorter CDR3s; Omenn Treg-Tconv overlap exceeded 85%.

These data also featured in a second study, about regulatory T cells. That paper adds: The primer mix had 52 TRBV and 13 TRBJ primers. Skewed V and J usage and few unique V-J pairs marked patient repertoires, most in Tregs.

The V call is TRBV7-7, the J call TRBJ1-4, with 9 bases that match TRBD1. Sequenced sample: CD25- CD4+ T cells sorted from blood. The receptor was derived from a human donor in good health. The CDR3 is CASSPDRGEKLFF. The CDR3, as DNA: TGTGCTAGCAGCCCGGACAGGGGTGAAAAACTGTTTTTT. The full variable domain, its missing parts supplied by reference TRBV7-7 and TRBJ1-4, is GAGVSQSPRYKVTKRGQDVTLRCDPISSHATLYWYQQALGQGPEFLTYFNYEAQPDKSGLPSDRFSAERPEGSISTLTIQRTEQRDSAMYRCASSPDRGEKLFFGSGTQLSVL.